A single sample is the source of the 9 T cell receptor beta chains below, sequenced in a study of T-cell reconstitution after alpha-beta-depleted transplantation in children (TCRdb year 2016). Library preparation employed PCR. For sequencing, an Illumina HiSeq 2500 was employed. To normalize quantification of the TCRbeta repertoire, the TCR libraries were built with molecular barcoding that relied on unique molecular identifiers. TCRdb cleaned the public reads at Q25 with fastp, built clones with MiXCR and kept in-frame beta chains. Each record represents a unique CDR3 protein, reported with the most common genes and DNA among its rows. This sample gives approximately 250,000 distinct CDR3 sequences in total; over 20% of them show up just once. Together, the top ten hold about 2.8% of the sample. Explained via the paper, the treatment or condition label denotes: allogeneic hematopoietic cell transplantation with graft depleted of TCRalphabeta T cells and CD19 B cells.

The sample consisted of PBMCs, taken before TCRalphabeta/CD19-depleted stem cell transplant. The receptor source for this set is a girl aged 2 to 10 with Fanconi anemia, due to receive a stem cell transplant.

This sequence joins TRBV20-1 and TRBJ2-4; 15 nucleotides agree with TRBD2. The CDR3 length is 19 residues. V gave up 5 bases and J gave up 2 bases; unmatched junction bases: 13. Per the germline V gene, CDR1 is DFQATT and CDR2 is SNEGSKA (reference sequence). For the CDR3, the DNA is TGCAGTGCTGCAGGGACTAGCGGGGGGTTACGTGTCACCAAAAACATTCAGTACTTC. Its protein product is CSAAGTSGGLRVTKNIQYF.

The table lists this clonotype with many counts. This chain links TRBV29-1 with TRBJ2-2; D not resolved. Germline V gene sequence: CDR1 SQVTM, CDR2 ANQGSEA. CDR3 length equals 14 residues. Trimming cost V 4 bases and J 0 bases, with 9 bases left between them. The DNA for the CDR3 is TGCAGCGTTGTGGTGGTTCCGAACACCGGGGAGCTGTTTTTT. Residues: CSVVVVPNTGELFF.

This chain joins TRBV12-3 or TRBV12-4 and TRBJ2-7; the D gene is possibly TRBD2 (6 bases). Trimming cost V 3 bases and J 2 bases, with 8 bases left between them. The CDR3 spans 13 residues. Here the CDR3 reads CASSLEGPYEQYF. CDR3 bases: TGTGCCAGCAGTTTGGAGGGACCCTACGAGCAGTACTTC.

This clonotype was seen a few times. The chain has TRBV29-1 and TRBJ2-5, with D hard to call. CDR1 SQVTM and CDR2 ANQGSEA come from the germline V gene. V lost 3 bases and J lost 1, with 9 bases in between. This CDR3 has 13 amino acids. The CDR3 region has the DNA TGCAGCGTTGAGACTCATTTCCAAGAGACCCAGTACTTC. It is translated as CSVETHFQETQYF.

The CDR3 is CSARRVGQETQYF. DNA of the CDR3: TGCAGTGCTAGACGAGTGGGCCAAGAGACCCAGTACTTC. The chain couples TRBV20-1 to TRBJ2-5; no reliable D call. Per the germline V gene, CDR1 is DFQATT and CDR2 is SNEGSKA (reference sequence). This CDR3 comprises 13 residues. V was shortened by 2 bases and J by 1 base, with 8 bases between the two germline ends.

The CDR3 region is CASSSQDLRFNTEAFF. The CDR3 DNA follows: TGTGCCAGCAGCTCTCAGGACCTTCGTTTTAACACTGAAGCTTTCTTT. The rearrangement uses TRBV25-1 and TRBJ1-1; D call uncertain. From germline, CDR1 is MGHDK and CDR2 SYGVNS. Deletions cut 6 bases from V and 2 bases from J, with 19 bases between. This CDR3 has 16 amino acids.

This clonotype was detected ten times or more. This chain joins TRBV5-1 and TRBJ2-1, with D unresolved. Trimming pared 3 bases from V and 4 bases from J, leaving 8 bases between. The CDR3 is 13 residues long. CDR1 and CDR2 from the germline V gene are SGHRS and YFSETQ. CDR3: CASSSGRYNEQFF. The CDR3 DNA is TGCGCCAGCAGCTCCGGACGGTACAATGAGCAGTTCTTC. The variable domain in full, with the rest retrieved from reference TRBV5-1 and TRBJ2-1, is KAGVTQTPRYLIKTRGQQVTLSCSPISGHRSVSWYQQTPGQGLQFLFEYFSETQRNKGNFPGRFSGRQFSNSRSEMNVSTLELGDSALYLCASSSGRYNEQFFGPGTRLTVL.

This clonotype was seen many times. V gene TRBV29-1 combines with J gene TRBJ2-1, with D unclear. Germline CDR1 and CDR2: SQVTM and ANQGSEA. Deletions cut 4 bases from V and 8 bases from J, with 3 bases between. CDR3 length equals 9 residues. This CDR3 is CSVGYEQFF. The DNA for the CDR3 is TGCAGCGTTGGATATGAGCAGTTCTTC.

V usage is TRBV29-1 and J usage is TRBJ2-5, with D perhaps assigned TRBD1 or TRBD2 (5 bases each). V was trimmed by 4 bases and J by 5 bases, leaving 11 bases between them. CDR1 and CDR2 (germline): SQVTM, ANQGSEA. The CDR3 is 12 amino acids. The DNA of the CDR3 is TGCAGCGTTGGAGGGGCGGTGGAGACCCAGTACTTC. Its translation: CSVGGAVETQYF.